This is a list of T cell receptor beta chains from one sample in a study of T cell responses to AZD1222 COVID-19 vaccine. The protocol was immunoSEQ multiplex PCR, while the TCRdb copy is restricted to in-frame clones and leaves out a portion. Among around 150,000 clones listed, approximately 88% were seen once. Sample: peripheral blood, taken on day 0 of AZD1222 vaccination. These receptors originate from an adult in good health. The CDR3 runs from the conserved cysteine through the conserved F or W. The D gene is left open where the match is weak. Clone size is given for some rows only: seen once, a few or many times, or a class if the clone is expanded.

D gene: .; J gene: TRBJ2-1; clone size: .; V gene: TRBV7-2; CDR3 protein: CASSLVGSGAYNEQFF; CDR3 DNA: TGTGCCAGCAGCTTAGTTGGTTCAGGAGCTTACAATGAGCAGTTCTTC
D gene: .; J gene: TRBJ2-1; clone size: .; V gene: TRBV11-1; CDR3 protein: CASSWVVQDEQFF; CDR3 DNA: TGTGCCAGCTCTTGGGTGGTCCAGGATGAGCAGTTCTTC
D gene: TRBD1; J gene: TRBJ2-2; clone size: .; V gene: TRBV7-2; CDR3 protein: CASTGPGQGYTGELFF; CDR3 DNA: TGTGCCAGCACTGGACCGGGACAGGGCTACACCGGGGAGCTGTTTTTT
D gene: .; J gene: TRBJ2-2; clone size: once; V gene: TRBV27; CDR3 protein: CASSLGTNTGELFF; CDR3 DNA: TGTGCCAGCAGTTTGGGGACGAACACCGGGGAGCTGTTTTTT
D gene: .; J gene: TRBJ1-1; clone size: .; V gene: TRBV5-1; CDR3 protein: CASSFLSRAPEAFF; CDR3 DNA: TGCGCCAGCAGCTTTTTATCCAGGGCCCCTGAAGCTTTCTTT
D gene: TRBD2; J gene: TRBJ2-1; clone size: .; V gene: TRBV4-2; CDR3 protein: CASSLKPQRSGLANHEQFF; CDR3 DNA: TGTGCCAGCAGCCTTAAGCCCCAAAGGTCAGGACTAGCAAATCATGAGCAGTTCTTC
D gene: .; J gene: TRBJ2-7; clone size: .; V gene: TRBV18; CDR3 protein: CASSAAGAYEQYF; CDR3 DNA: TGTGCCAGCTCTGCCGCAGGGGCCTACGAGCAGTACTTC
D gene: .; J gene: TRBJ2-3; clone size: .; V gene: TRBV9; CDR3 protein: CASSVGNSGVNTQYF; CDR3 DNA: TGTGCCAGCAGCGTAGGGAACTCAGGGGTGAATACGCAGTATTTT
D gene: .; J gene: TRBJ1-1; clone size: .; V gene: TRBV5-1; CDR3 protein: CASSSTGLAGTEAFF; CDR3 DNA: TGCGCCAGCAGCTCCACGGGTCTTGCGGGGACTGAAGCTTTCTTT
D gene: .; J gene: TRBJ1-6; clone size: few; V gene: TRBV28; CDR3 protein: CASSGNSPLHF; CDR3 DNA: TGTGCCAGCAGCGGAAATTCACCCCTCCACTTT
D gene: TRBD2; J gene: TRBJ2-7; clone size: .; V gene: TRBV4-3; CDR3 protein: CASSQSRLAGVNEQYF; CDR3 DNA: TGCGCCAGCAGCCAGTCGAGACTAGCGGGAGTTAATGAGCAGTACTTC
D gene: .; J gene: TRBJ2-1; clone size: .; V gene: TRBV5-4; CDR3 protein: CASSLIRGGSSEQFF; CDR3 DNA: TGTGCCAGCAGCTTGATTCGGGGAGGTTCGAGTGAGCAGTTCTTC
D gene: TRBD2; J gene: TRBJ2-7; clone size: .; V gene: TRBV11-3; CDR3 protein: CASRAGGGGFYEQYF; CDR3 DNA: TGTGCCAGCAGGGCGGGAGGGGGCGGTTTCTACGAGCAGTACTTC
D gene: .; J gene: TRBJ2-3; clone size: .; V gene: TRBV15; CDR3 protein: CATSNRDYTDTQYF; CDR3 DNA: TGTGCCACCAGCAACAGGGATTACACAGATACGCAGTATTTT
D gene: .; J gene: TRBJ2-5; clone size: few; V gene: TRBV3-1/TRBV3-2; CDR3 protein: CASSQDGKTQYF; CDR3 DNA: TGTGCCAGCAGCCAAGATGGGAAGACCCAGTACTTC
D gene: .; J gene: TRBJ1-2; clone size: .; V gene: TRBV14; CDR3 protein: CASSQDPQGIVGGYTF; CDR3 DNA: TGTGCCAGCAGCCAGGATCCCCAGGGAATCGTTGGGGGCTACACCTTC
D gene: TRBD1; J gene: TRBJ1-5; clone size: .; V gene: TRBV7-8; CDR3 protein: CASSPGTALNQPQHF; CDR3 DNA: TGTGCCAGCAGCCCAGGGACAGCCCTAAATCAGCCCCAGCATTTT
D gene: .; J gene: TRBJ2-7; clone size: .; V gene: TRBV5-4; CDR3 protein: CASSFSNPWDEQYF; CDR3 DNA: TGTGCCAGCAGCTTTAGCAACCCCTGGGACGAGCAGTACTTC
D gene: .; J gene: TRBJ1-2; clone size: .; V gene: TRBV9; CDR3 protein: CASSVEWGGYTF; CDR3 DNA: TGTGCCAGCAGCGTCGAATGGGGTGGCTACACCTTC
D gene: .; J gene: TRBJ1-1; clone size: once; V gene: TRBV5-1; CDR3 protein: CASSWGASREAFF; CDR3 DNA: TGCGCCAGCAGCTGGGGGGCTTCGCGAGAAGCTTTCTTT
D gene: .; J gene: TRBJ2-2; clone size: once; V gene: TRBV7-2; CDR3 protein: CASRKWSNTGELFF; CDR3 DNA: TGTGCCAGCAGAAAGTGGTCGAACACCGGGGAGCTGTTTTTT
D gene: .; J gene: TRBJ1-4; clone size: .; V gene: TRBV7-9; CDR3 protein: CASSSFATNEKLFF; CDR3 DNA: TGTGCCAGCAGCTCTTTCGCAACTAATGAAAAACTGTTTTTT
D gene: .; J gene: TRBJ1-5; clone size: .; V gene: TRBV6-2/TRBV6-3; CDR3 protein: CASSYSGDGGQPQHF; CDR3 DNA: TGTGCCAGCAGTTACTCGGGGGACGGTGGTCAGCCCCAGCATTTT
D gene: .; J gene: TRBJ2-2; clone size: few; V gene: TRBV9; CDR3 protein: CASSFSGVGELFF; CDR3 DNA: TGTGCCAGCAGCTTTTCCGGGGTCGGGGAGCTGTTTTTT
D gene: TRBD1; J gene: TRBJ1-4; clone size: .; V gene: TRBV28; CDR3 protein: CASSLWQGAGIEKLFF; CDR3 DNA: TGTGCCAGCAGTTTATGGCAGGGGGCTGGGATTGAAAAACTGTTTTTT
D gene: TRBD2; J gene: TRBJ2-7; clone size: once; V gene: TRBV6-7; CDR3 protein: CASPRLAASYEQYF; CDR3 DNA: TGTGCCAGTCCTCGACTAGCGGCGTCCTACGAGCAGTACTTC
D gene: TRBD1; J gene: TRBJ1-2; clone size: .; V gene: TRBV5-1; CDR3 protein: CASSLYRGDRYGYTF; CDR3 DNA: TGCGCCAGCAGCCTATACAGGGGGGATAGGTATGGCTACACCTTC
D gene: .; J gene: TRBJ2-7; clone size: .; V gene: TRBV9; CDR3 protein: CASSVTPLDAIEQYF; CDR3 DNA: TGTGCCAGCAGCGTAACCCCCCTGGACGCCATCGAGCAGTACTTC
D gene: TRBD2; J gene: TRBJ2-1; clone size: .; V gene: TRBV9; CDR3 protein: CASSVAGGPHNEQFF; CDR3 DNA: TGTGCCAGCAGCGTAGCGGGAGGCCCTCACAATGAGCAGTTCTTC
D gene: .; J gene: TRBJ1-2; clone size: few; V gene: TRBV6-2/TRBV6-3; CDR3 protein: CASSYGPAGGNYGYTF; CDR3 DNA: TGTGCCAGCAGTTACGGACCCGCGGGCGGCAACTATGGCTACACCTTC
D gene: .; J gene: TRBJ2-1; clone size: .; V gene: TRBV9; CDR3 protein: CASSVATAGQTSIFF; CDR3 DNA: TGTGCCAGCAGCGTAGCTACCGCGGGACAGACCTCGATATTCTTC
D gene: .; J gene: TRBJ1-2; clone size: .; V gene: TRBV5-6; CDR3 protein: CASSLVRGGYTF; CDR3 DNA: TGTGCCAGCAGCTTGGTCAGGGGCGGCTACACCTTC
D gene: .; J gene: TRBJ2-3; clone size: .; V gene: TRBV19; CDR3 protein: CASSMAPSIGGGRDTQYF; CDR3 DNA: TGTGCCAGTAGTATGGCTCCGAGTATAGGAGGCGGTAGGGATACGCAGTATTTT
D gene: .; J gene: TRBJ1-5; clone size: .; V gene: TRBV29-1; CDR3 protein: CSVKTGSPNQPQHF; CDR3 DNA: TGCAGCGTTAAGACTGGGAGCCCGAATCAGCCCCAGCATTTT
D gene: .; J gene: TRBJ1-2; clone size: .; V gene: TRBV6-5; CDR3 protein: CATTAEYYGYTF; CDR3 DNA: TGTGCCACCACGGCGGAGTACTATGGCTACACCTTC
D gene: .; J gene: TRBJ2-7; clone size: .; V gene: TRBV11-2; CDR3 protein: CASSLENRQYEQYF; CDR3 DNA: TGTGCCAGCAGCCTCGAGAACAGACAATACGAGCAGTACTTC
D gene: .; J gene: TRBJ2-7; clone size: .; V gene: TRBV29-1; CDR3 protein: CSVGGWGEQYF; CDR3 DNA: TGCAGCGTTGGGGGGTGGGGCGAGCAGTACTTC
D gene: .; J gene: TRBJ1-1; clone size: .; V gene: TRBV15; CDR3 protein: CATSGGEAEAFF; CDR3 DNA: TGTGCCACCAGCGGGGGCGAAGCTGAAGCTTTCTTT
D gene: .; J gene: TRBJ1-1; clone size: once; V gene: TRBV19; CDR3 protein: CASSSGFTEAFF; CDR3 DNA: TGTGCCAGTAGTTCAGGGTTCACTGAAGCTTTCTTT
D gene: TRBD1; J gene: TRBJ1-1; clone size: .; V gene: TRBV6-4; CDR3 protein: CASRGDRGNTEAFF; CDR3 DNA: TGTGCCAGCAGGGGGGACAGGGGGAACACTGAAGCTTTCTTT
D gene: TRBD1; J gene: TRBJ1-2; clone size: .; V gene: TRBV7-8; CDR3 protein: CASSLAQGTGIGGNYGYTF; CDR3 DNA: TGTGCCAGCAGCTTAGCGCAAGGGACAGGGATAGGAGGCAACTATGGCTACACCTTC
D gene: .; J gene: TRBJ1-2; clone size: once; V gene: TRBV5-4; CDR3 protein: CASSLGQQVEGYTF; CDR3 DNA: TGTGCCAGCAGCTTGGGGCAACAGGTAGAGGGCTACACCTTC
D gene: TRBD2; J gene: TRBJ2-5; clone size: .; V gene: TRBV7-3; CDR3 protein: CASSSQGAGAETQYF; CDR3 DNA: TGTGCCAGCAGCTCCCAGGGAGCGGGAGCTGAGACCCAGTACTTC
D gene: .; J gene: TRBJ2-5; clone size: .; V gene: TRBV18; CDR3 protein: CASSLLGVEGVETQYF; CDR3 DNA: TGTGCCAGCTCACTACTTGGGGTGGAAGGTGTAGAGACCCAGTACTTC
D gene: .; J gene: TRBJ1-2; clone size: .; V gene: TRBV19; CDR3 protein: CASSMTSKGQGRNGYTF; CDR3 DNA: TGTGCCAGTAGTATGACGTCGAAGGGTCAGGGAAGGAATGGCTACACCTTC
D gene: .; J gene: TRBJ2-2; clone size: .; V gene: TRBV27; CDR3 protein: CASSFGPGWAGELFF; CDR3 DNA: .
D gene: .; J gene: TRBJ2-1; clone size: .; V gene: TRBV13; CDR3 protein: CASSLANREKFF; CDR3 DNA: TGTGCCAGCAGCTTAGCAAACAGGGAGAAGTTCTTC
D gene: .; J gene: TRBJ2-1; clone size: .; V gene: TRBV5-4; CDR3 protein: CASSLVGSDNEQFF; CDR3 DNA: TGTGCCAGCAGCTTGGTCGGCTCTGACAATGAGCAGTTCTTC
D gene: TRBD1; J gene: TRBJ1-1; clone size: .; V gene: TRBV19; CDR3 protein: CASSIFRTGGTTEAFF; CDR3 DNA: TGTGCCAGTAGTATCTTTCGGACAGGGGGCACCACTGAAGCTTTCTTT